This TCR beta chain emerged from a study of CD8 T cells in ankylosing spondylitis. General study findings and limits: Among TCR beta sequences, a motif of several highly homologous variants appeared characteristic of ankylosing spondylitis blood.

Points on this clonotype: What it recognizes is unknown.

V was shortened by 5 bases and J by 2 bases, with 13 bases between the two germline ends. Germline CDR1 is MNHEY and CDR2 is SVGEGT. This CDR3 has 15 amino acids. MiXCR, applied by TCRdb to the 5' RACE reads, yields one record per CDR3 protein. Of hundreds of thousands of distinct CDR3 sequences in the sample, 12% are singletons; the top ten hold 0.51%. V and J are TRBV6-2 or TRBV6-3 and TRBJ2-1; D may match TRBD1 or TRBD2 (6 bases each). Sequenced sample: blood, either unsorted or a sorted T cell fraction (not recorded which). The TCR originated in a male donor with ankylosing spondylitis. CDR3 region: CASSESGAPYNEQFF. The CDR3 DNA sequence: TGTGCCAGCAGTGAGTCGGGGGCCCCCTACAATGAGCAGTTCTTC.